This entry lists 10 T cell receptor beta chains sequenced from one sample in a study of molecular identifiers for immune sequencing clone quantification. TCRdb re-called the PCR reads with MiXCR, one entry per CDR3 protein. The table has hundreds of thousands of distinct CDR3 sequences, 25% seen once. The specimen was naive CD8+ T cells from blood, with Jurkat cell RNA spiked in. Subset in this sample: FACS-sorted CD8+CD4-CCR7+CD45RA+ naive T cells. These receptors were obtained from a human donor in good health. Some libraries in this study had Jurkat cell RNA spiked in.

Comments on this clonotype: Being one base from a much bigger clone, this may be a read error. The genes are TRBV6-7 and TRBJ1-1, with D unresolved. TRBV6-7 falls under the ORF class, with uncertain function. V lost 2 bases and J 0 bases, leaving 7 bases between the germline ends. The CDR3 contains 14 residues. In nucleotides, the CDR3 is TGTGCCAGCAGTTACGCAGTCTTGAACACTGAAGCTTTCTTT. Translated, it gives CASSYAVLNTEAFF.

The chain uses TRBV10-3 and TRBJ1-3, with a weak D call TRBD1 (6 bases). Germline values: CDR1 ENHRY, CDR2 SYGVKD. The CDR3 contains 13 residues. V lost 6 bases and J 16 bases, leaving 22 bases between the germline ends. The CDR3, as DNA: TGTGCCATCAGGCAGGGACACCACCCGCCCGGTTATTTT. Protein sequence: CAIRQGHHPPGYF.

This sequence joins TRBV27 and TRBJ2-7; D not resolved. Germline V lookup: CDR1 MNHEY, CDR2 SMNVEV (reference sequence). Trimming took 4 bases from V and 0 from J, leaving 13 bases between them. This CDR3 region has 15 residues. CDR3 nucleotide sequence: TGTGCCAGCAGTTCTGGACGGAACCCCTCCTACGAGCAGTACTTC. As protein: CASSSGRNPSYEQYF.

The chain combines TRBV15 with TRBJ1-5, with D unresolved. The CDR3 is 15 amino acids. Germline CDR1 is LNHNV and CDR2 is YYDKDF (reference sequence). V lost 0 bases, J lost 5 bases, and 11 bases lay in between. The CDR3 loop reads CATSRDGGLDQPQHF. CDR3 DNA sequence: TGTGCCACCAGCAGAGATGGAGGGTTGGATCAGCCCCAGCATTTT.

The chain recombines TRBV20-1 with TRBJ1-5, with D possibly being TRBD1 (5 bases). Germline CDR1 is DFQATT and CDR2 is SNEGSKA (reference sequence). The CDR3 covers 14 residues. V was trimmed by 0 bases and J by 4 bases, leaving 10 bases between them. CDR3 residues: CSAREPGPNQPQHF. DNA for the CDR3: TGCAGTGCTAGAGAGCCGGGACCTAATCAGCCCCAGCATTTT.

This clonotype was detected ten times or more. The chain joins TRBV4-3 to TRBJ2-7, with 12 bases fitting TRBD1. The CDR3 sequence is 16 residues long. Germline V gives CDR1 LGHNA, CDR2 YSLEER. V lost 1 base to trimming and J lost 4 bases; unmatched junction nucleotides: 5. The CDR3 sequence: CASSQAGTGGSYEQYF. The CDR3 DNA sequence: TGCGCCAGCAGCCAAGCCGGGACAGGGGGCTCGTACGAGCAGTACTTC.

This clonotype was detected only a few times. The V gene is TRBV10-1, the J gene TRBJ2-7, with D unclear. Germline-derived CDR1 and CDR2 are WNHNN and SYGVQD (reference sequence). This CDR3 is built from 14 residues. The V end lost 3 bases, the J end lost 2 bases, and 11 bases lay between the germline ends. The CDR3 sequence is CASSDKARTYEQYF. The CDR3 region has the DNA TGCGCCAGCAGTGATAAGGCTCGAACCTACGAGCAGTACTTC.

This clonotype came up many times. The V gene is TRBV4-1, the J gene TRBJ2-7; D ambiguous. V was trimmed by 0 bases and J by 1 base, leaving 13 bases between them. Germline values: CDR1 MGHRA, CDR2 YSYEKL. CDR3 length: 16 amino acids. CDR3 loop: CASSQDRRTVSYEQYF. The CDR3, as DNA: TGCGCCAGCAGCCAAGATCGCAGGACGGTTTCCTACGAGCAGTACTTC.

This clonotype was detected ten times or more. The chain couples TRBV29-1 to TRBJ1-2, with D unclear. From germline, CDR1 is SQVTM and CDR2 ANQGSEA. Trimming took off 3 bases at V and 1 base at J, with 15 bases between the two ends. The CDR3 totals 15 residues. The CDR3 sequence is CSVEEYSGHNYGYTF. Here the CDR3 DNA reads TGCAGCGTTGAGGAGTACAGCGGGCATAACTATGGCTACACCTTC.

Concerning this clonotype itself: A much larger clone sits a single nucleotide away, making a read error possible. The chain carries TRBV2 and TRBJ2-7; D is unclear. V gave up 5 bases and J gave up 2 bases, with 13 bases separating them. The CDR3 extends over 14 amino acids. Per germline, CDR1 SNHLY and CDR2 FYNNEI. This CDR3 reads CASSKGNRAYEQYF. The CDR3 DNA reads as TGTGCCAGCAGTAAGGGTAACCGCGCCTACGAGCAGTACTTC.